This TCR beta chain was found in a study of blood T cell repertoires in COVID-19 (dated by TCRdb to 2020 to 2022). About the full investigation: Samples covering the acute and convalescent phases of COVID-19 were provided by collaborators in the United States, Italy and Spain. HLA class I and class II types, where available, came from metadata supplied by the sample provider rather than from assay-based typing. The material from the prospective study consisted of cDNA or gDNA derived from T cells, B-cell-depleted T cells, or PBMCs. Samples were obtained from the ongoing ImmuneRACE study (first 160 participants) and from some 1,300 subjects provided by 6 global collaborators. Subjects who had been exposed to COVID-19, were actively infected with it, or had recovered from it provided the deeply sampled blood TCRbeta repertoires that made up the dataset. Sample metadata almost always included a de-identified subject ID, COVID-19 status, age in years and sex. The repertoires were made available in a free public database intended to serve as a resource for research on the immune response to SARS-CoV-2. Overall study outcomes, separate from this receptor: Clinical and demographic metadata were provided uncurated, with the amount varying by source and participant.

Details on this clone: Its antigen target is currently unknown. It has no much larger one-base neighbor in the sample; base qualities were not kept.

TCRbeta CDR3 regions were amplified from genomic DNA using the immunoSEQ Assay, a bias-controlled multiplex PCR. For the original study's pipeline: Nucleated cell counts per sample were estimated from amplification of reference gene primers within the assay. To quantify the absolute abundance of each unique TCRbeta CDR3 rearrangement, sequence reads were collapsed and filtered. Productive Simpson clonality was computed per sample as the square root of Simpson's diversity index over productive rearrangements. TCRdb limited this immuneACCESS table to in-frame rearrangements with V and J called. A share of clones is missing; checked studies link under half to unresolved V genes, and the rest is unexplained. The DNA was the basis for D and trimming; V, J and clone size are from that table. The sample profile shows tens of thousands of clones; 86% of them were found once. The top ten hold under 30% of the sample.

Each collaborating institution followed its own protocols to collect whole blood in K2EDTA tubes. For TCRbeta analysis, collaborator samples were shipped as frozen whole blood, as isolated PBMCs, or as DNA extracted from either sample type. Including cysteine and phenylalanine, the CDR3 has 14 amino acids. Of the read, only the CDR3 DNA is kept; its 42 bases are in frame from base 1. V drops 3 bases and J drops 8 bases, leaving 16 bases in between. Based on the germline V gene, the CDR1 and CDR2 sequences are KGHSH and LQKENI. This TCR came from a woman aged 80 or older with acute or convalescent COVID-19. The V and J segments used are TRBV18 and TRBJ1-1; TRBD1 is a possible D gene, resting on 5 matching bases. The sequenced sample consisted of peripheral blood. At the DNA level, the sequence is TGTGCCAGCTCACCGCCAGGGCCGCGGGGAGAAGCTTTCTTT. Its coded protein is CASSPPGPRGEAFF.